A selection of T cell receptor beta chains follows, all from one sample in a study of shared clonotypes between healthy human individuals. The data were produced by immunoSEQ multiplex PCR, yet TCRdb's version contains in-frame clones alone and is incomplete. The sample holds 2 million to 2.5 million clones; 85% to 95% are singletons and the top ten take 0.37%. Source material: naive CD4+ T cells from PBMCs. All receptors come from a young man in good health. Some clones in this sample may be carry-over from other donors' samples. The CDR3 runs from the conserved cysteine through the conserved F or W. The order of the fields is V gene, J gene, D gene, clone size, CDR3 protein, CDR3 DNA. A D gene is named only where the DNA matches it firmly. A row's size may be missing; if present it is once, few, many or a size class.

V gene: TRBV18
J gene: TRBJ1-4
D gene: .
clone size: .
CDR3 protein: CASGKGGSAFEKLFF
CDR3 DNA: TGTGCCAGCGGCAAGGGGGGGAGCGCGTTTGAAAAACTGTTTTTT

V gene: TRBV10-3
J gene: TRBJ2-3
D gene: TRBD2
clone size: once
CDR3 protein: CAISEGREIDTQYF
CDR3 DNA: TGTGCCATCAGTGAGGGGCGGGAGATAGATACGCAGTATTTT

V gene: TRBV29-1
J gene: TRBJ2-5
D gene: TRBD1
clone size: .
CDR3 protein: CSVEENRGEETQYF
CDR3 DNA: TGCAGCGTTGAAGAAAACAGGGGGGAAGAGACCCAGTACTTC

V gene: TRBV6-1
J gene: TRBJ2-3
D gene: .
clone size: once
CDR3 protein: CASSEGAADTQYF
CDR3 DNA: TGTGCCAGCAGTGAAGGGGCCGCGGATACGCAGTATTTT

V gene: TRBV27
J gene: TRBJ1-1
D gene: .
clone size: few
CDR3 protein: CASTIPDGRTEAFF
CDR3 DNA: TGTGCCAGCACTATACCAGACGGACGCACTGAAGCTTTCTTT

V gene: TRBV7-8
J gene: TRBJ2-3
D gene: .
clone size: .
CDR3 protein: CASSGNLRDTQYF
CDR3 DNA: TGTGCCAGCAGCGGGAATTTACGAGATACGCAGTATTTT

V gene: TRBV7-2
J gene: TRBJ2-7
D gene: TRBD2
clone size: .
CDR3 protein: CASSLLGLASYEQYF
CDR3 DNA: TGTGCCAGCAGCTTACTGGGACTAGCCTCCTACGAGCAGTACTTC

V gene: TRBV27
J gene: TRBJ1-2
D gene: TRBD1
clone size: .
CDR3 protein: CASRNRQGKLHTNYGYTF
CDR3 DNA: TGTGCCAGCAGGAACAGACAGGGGAAACTGCATACTAACTATGGCTACACCTTC

V gene: TRBV9
J gene: TRBJ2-3
D gene: .
clone size: .
CDR3 protein: CASSVALDYTDTQYF
CDR3 DNA: TGTGCCAGCAGCGTAGCACTAGACTACACAGATACGCAGTATTTT

V gene: TRBV6-5
J gene: TRBJ1-1
D gene: .
clone size: .
CDR3 protein: CASSYRGKTEAFF
CDR3 DNA: TGTGCCAGCAGTTACAGGGGAAAAACTGAAGCTTTCTTT

V gene: TRBV10-3
J gene: TRBJ1-2
D gene: TRBD1
clone size: .
CDR3 protein: CAISDLRDRPLANYGYTF
CDR3 DNA: TGTGCCATCAGTGACCTAAGGGACAGGCCGTTAGCTAACTATGGCTACACCTTC

V gene: TRBV6-5
J gene: TRBJ2-6
D gene: .
clone size: once
CDR3 protein: CASIGAGANVLTF
CDR3 DNA: TGTGCCAGCATCGGGGCTGGGGCCAACGTCCTGACTTTC

V gene: TRBV2
J gene: TRBJ2-7
D gene: .
clone size: .
CDR3 protein: CASRLADYEQYF
CDR3 DNA: TGTGCCAGCAGACTAGCAGATTACGAGCAGTACTTC

V gene: TRBV19
J gene: TRBJ2-1
D gene: .
clone size: .
CDR3 protein: CATRDGRTYNEQFF
CDR3 DNA: TGTGCCACCCGAGATGGGCGAACCTACAATGAGCAGTTCTTC

V gene: TRBV2
J gene: TRBJ2-7
D gene: TRBD1
clone size: .
CDR3 protein: CASSEALPQGVYEQYF
CDR3 DNA: TGTGCCAGCAGTGAAGCGCTTCCCCAGGGGGTTTACGAGCAGTACTTC

V gene: TRBV5-4
J gene: TRBJ2-3
D gene: .
clone size: .
CDR3 protein: CASRSSGSDTQYF
CDR3 DNA: TGTGCCAGCAGAAGTAGCGGCTCCGATACGCAGTATTTT

V gene: TRBV2
J gene: TRBJ2-2
D gene: .
clone size: .
CDR3 protein: CASSPAGELFF
CDR3 DNA: TGTGCCAGCAGCCCGGCCGGGGAGCTGTTTTTT

V gene: TRBV5-4
J gene: TRBJ2-1
D gene: TRBD2
clone size: .
CDR3 protein: CASSPGTSGSSIGGYNEQFF
CDR3 DNA: TGTGCCAGCAGCCCCGGGACTAGCGGGAGTTCTATCGGCGGGTACAATGAGCAGTTCTTC

V gene: TRBV7-2
J gene: TRBJ2-7
D gene: .
clone size: .
CDR3 protein: CASSLDPGLTYEQYF
CDR3 DNA: TGTGCCAGCAGCTTAGACCCGGGCCTGACCTACGAGCAGTACTTC

V gene: TRBV7-9
J gene: TRBJ2-7
D gene: TRBD2
clone size: .
CDR3 protein: CASSLRREGYEQYF
CDR3 DNA: TGTGCCAGCAGCTTAAGGAGGGAGGGCTACGAGCAGTACTTC

V gene: TRBV9
J gene: TRBJ1-3
D gene: .
clone size: .
CDR3 protein: CASSVGSGTRNTIYF
CDR3 DNA: TGTGCCAGCAGCGTAGGGTCGGGGACCCGAAACACCATATATTTT

V gene: TRBV6-1
J gene: TRBJ2-7
D gene: .
clone size: .
CDR3 protein: CASSEGSGDLYEQYF
CDR3 DNA: TGTGCCAGCAGTGAAGGGTCCGGGGATCTCTACGAGCAGTACTTC

V gene: TRBV28
J gene: TRBJ1-5
D gene: .
clone size: .
CDR3 protein: CAGGESGQPQHF
CDR3 DNA: TGTGCGGGGGGGGAATCGGGTCAGCCCCAGCATTTT

V gene: TRBV7-3
J gene: TRBJ1-6
D gene: .
clone size: .
CDR3 protein: CASSLRGRNSPLHF
CDR3 DNA: TGTGCCAGCAGCCTCAGGGGACGGAATTCACCCCTCCACTTT

V gene: TRBV7-2
J gene: TRBJ2-3
D gene: .
clone size: .
CDR3 protein: CASSLEKTDTQYF
CDR3 DNA: TGTGCCAGCAGCTTAGAGAAGACAGATACGCAGTATTTT

V gene: TRBV7-2
J gene: TRBJ2-2
D gene: TRBD1
clone size: .
CDR3 protein: CASSFRGGGTGELFF
CDR3 DNA: TGTGCCAGCAGCTTTCGAGGGGGCGGGACCGGGGAGCTGTTTTTT

V gene: TRBV4-2
J gene: TRBJ1-1
D gene: .
clone size: .
CDR3 protein: CASSPTGTGRAEAFF
CDR3 DNA: TGTGCCAGCAGCCCCACAGGGACGGGGAGAGCTGAAGCTTTCTTT

V gene: TRBV14
J gene: TRBJ1-2
D gene: .
clone size: .
CDR3 protein: CASSQVSHGYTF
CDR3 DNA: TGTGCCAGCAGCCAAGTTAGCCACGGCTACACCTTC

V gene: TRBV5-4
J gene: TRBJ2-7
D gene: TRBD1
clone size: .
CDR3 protein: CASSSPGQDSYEQYF
CDR3 DNA: TGTGCCAGCAGCTCCCCGGGACAGGACTCCTACGAGCAGTACTTC

V gene: TRBV6-1
J gene: TRBJ2-7
D gene: .
clone size: .
CDR3 protein: CASNEAHTQQYF
CDR3 DNA: TGTGCCAGCAATGAGGCCCATACGCAGCAGTACTTC

V gene: TRBV19
J gene: TRBJ2-2
D gene: .
clone size: once
CDR3 protein: CASTPLVGGGGSGELFF
CDR3 DNA: TGTGCCAGTACCCCCCTCGTTGGGGGAGGGGGATCCGGGGAGCTGTTTTTT

V gene: TRBV29-1
J gene: TRBJ2-3
D gene: .
clone size: .
CDR3 protein: CSVDPSTDTQYF
CDR3 DNA: TGCAGCGTTGACCCAAGCACAGATACGCAGTATTTT

V gene: TRBV23-1
J gene: TRBJ2-7
D gene: TRBD1
clone size: .
CDR3 protein: CASRGRQGSEQYF
CDR3 DNA: TGCGCCAGCAGGGGGAGACAGGGGAGCGAGCAGTACTTC

V gene: TRBV5-1
J gene: TRBJ2-7
D gene: TRBD2
clone size: once
CDR3 protein: CASSLDGGSAYEQYF
CDR3 DNA: TGCGCCAGCAGCTTGGATGGCGGGAGTGCCTACGAGCAGTACTTC

V gene: TRBV7-6
J gene: TRBJ2-1
D gene: TRBD1
clone size: .
CDR3 protein: CASSLATGTGASEQFF
CDR3 DNA: TGTGCCAGCAGCTTAGCGACCGGGACAGGGGCAAGTGAGCAGTTCTTC

V gene: TRBV10-3
J gene: TRBJ2-6
D gene: .
clone size: .
CDR3 protein: CAISVGNSGANVLTF
CDR3 DNA: TGTGCCATCAGTGTAGGGAACTCTGGGGCCAACGTCCTGACTTTC

V gene: TRBV11-3
J gene: TRBJ1-2
D gene: .
clone size: .
CDR3 protein: CASSRPAGLGPSANYGYTF
CDR3 DNA: TGTGCCAGCAGCAGGCCCGCAGGGCTTGGTCCTTCGGCTAACTATGGCTACACCTTC

V gene: TRBV9
J gene: TRBJ1-2
D gene: .
clone size: .
CDR3 protein: CASSPSTNARYTF
CDR3 DNA: TGTGCCAGCAGCCCAAGCACGAACGCTCGGTACACCTTC

V gene: TRBV28
J gene: TRBJ1-2
D gene: .
clone size: .
CDR3 protein: CASSLLLSGYTF
CDR3 DNA: TGTGCCAGCAGTTTGTTATTGAGTGGCTACACCTTC

V gene: TRBV6-1
J gene: TRBJ1-2
D gene: .
clone size: .
CDR3 protein: CAGRANRVHGYTF
CDR3 DNA: TGTGCCGGCAGGGCAAACAGGGTCCATGGCTACACCTTC

V gene: TRBV19
J gene: TRBJ1-2
D gene: TRBD1
clone size: .
CDR3 protein: CASSVTGVGYGYTF
CDR3 DNA: TGTGCCAGTAGCGTAACAGGGGTCGGTTATGGCTACACCTTC

V gene: TRBV11-1
J gene: TRBJ1-1
D gene: TRBD1
clone size: .
CDR3 protein: CASSLPDRADTEAFF
CDR3 DNA: TGTGCCAGCAGCCTACCCGACAGGGCGGACACTGAAGCTTTCTTT

V gene: TRBV4-1
J gene: TRBJ1-5
D gene: .
clone size: .
CDR3 protein: CASSQRPIDALGNQPQHF
CDR3 DNA: TGCGCCAGCAGCCAAAGGCCGATAGACGCTCTAGGCAATCAGCCCCAGCATTTT

V gene: TRBV5-1
J gene: TRBJ2-7
D gene: TRBD2
clone size: .
CDR3 protein: CASSLGGTSNYEQYF
CDR3 DNA: TGCGCCAGCAGCCTGGGAGGGACTAGCAACTACGAGCAGTACTTC

V gene: TRBV7-2
J gene: TRBJ2-7
D gene: TRBD1
clone size: .
CDR3 protein: CASSLEQGDYEQYF
CDR3 DNA: TGTGCCAGCAGCTTAGAACAGGGGGACTACGAGCAGTACTTC

V gene: TRBV5-1
J gene: TRBJ1-1
D gene: .
clone size: .
CDR3 protein: CASSFDKLSRQRNTEAFF
CDR3 DNA: TGCGCCAGCAGCTTTGACAAACTTAGTAGACAGAGGAACACTGAAGCTTTCTTT

V gene: TRBV7-9
J gene: TRBJ2-7
D gene: TRBD2
clone size: .
CDR3 protein: CASTHLGSGGSSYEQYF
CDR3 DNA: TGTGCCAGCACCCACTTAGGGTCAGGCGGGAGCTCCTACGAGCAGTACTTC

V gene: TRBV27
J gene: TRBJ2-3
D gene: TRBD2
clone size: .
CDR3 protein: CASSPGLAEYTDTQYF
CDR3 DNA: TGTGCCAGCAGTCCCGGACTAGCGGAATACACAGATACGCAGTATTTT

V gene: TRBV6-5
J gene: TRBJ1-2
D gene: TRBD1
clone size: .
CDR3 protein: CASSLGQEASAGYTF
CDR3 DNA: TGTGCCAGCAGTCTAGGACAGGAGGCTTCTGCTGGCTACACCTTC

V gene: TRBV5-1
J gene: TRBJ2-2
D gene: TRBD1
clone size: .
CDR3 protein: CASSQGTGDTGELFF
CDR3 DNA: TGCGCCAGCAGCCAAGGGACAGGGGACACCGGGGAGCTGTTTTTT

V gene: TRBV5-1
J gene: TRBJ1-1
D gene: TRBD1
clone size: .
CDR3 protein: CASSLEDRGTEAFF
CDR3 DNA: TGCGCCAGCAGCTTGGAGGACAGGGGCACTGAAGCTTTCTTT

V gene: TRBV4-1
J gene: TRBJ2-3
D gene: .
clone size: .
CDR3 protein: CASSPPGPTADTQYF
CDR3 DNA: TGCGCCAGCAGCCCCCCGGGCCCCACGGCAGATACGCAGTATTTT

V gene: TRBV28
J gene: TRBJ2-1
D gene: TRBD2
clone size: .
CDR3 protein: CASSLWTAGLVGGRSEQFF
CDR3 DNA: TGTGCCAGCAGTTTATGGACCGCCGGACTAGTCGGGGGGAGGAGTGAGCAGTTCTTC

V gene: TRBV7-6
J gene: TRBJ2-7
D gene: .
clone size: .
CDR3 protein: CASSHGGGYEQYF
CDR3 DNA: TGTGCCAGCAGCCACGGCGGAGGTTACGAGCAGTACTTC

V gene: TRBV14
J gene: TRBJ1-2
D gene: .
clone size: .
CDR3 protein: CASSLTRVYGYTF
CDR3 DNA: TGTGCCAGCAGCCTTACCAGGGTGTATGGCTACACCTTC